Below are 19 T cell receptor beta chains sequenced from a single sample in a study of cytomegalovirus exposure and HLA in healthy donors. Use of 60 Vbeta and 13 Jbeta primers characterized the PCR. The protocol was immunoSEQ multiplex PCR, while the TCRdb copy is restricted to in-frame clones and leaves out a portion. This repertoire shows some 130,000 clones, less than 80% found once; its top ten account for 6% to 7.5%. The sequencing input was PBMCs. These TCRs come from a man aged 35 to 55 in good health and CMV-seropositive.

This chain uses TRBV9 with TRBJ2-2; TRBD2 might be the D (6 bases). The V gene lost 0 bases and the J gene lost 3 bases, with 9 bases spanning the gap. The length of the CDR3 is 15 residues. Germline V gives CDR1 SGDLS, CDR2 YYNGEE. DNA for the CDR3: TGTGCCAGCAGCGTAGAGGGACTTGACACCGGGGAGCTGTTTTTT. Its translation: CASSVEGLDTGELFF.

V usage is TRBV2 and J usage is TRBJ2-7, with 10 nucleotides matching TRBD1. The trim removed 5 bases at V and 9 bases at J, leaving 13 bases unmatched. The CDR3 extends over 15 amino acids. Germline lookup yields CDR1 SNHLY and CDR2 FYNNEI. Here the CDR3 reads CASSKEGTGVLGQYF. The CDR3 DNA reads as TGTGCCAGCAGTAAGGAGGGGACAGGGGTCTTAGGGCAGTACTTC. The variable domain in full, with the rest retrieved from reference TRBV2 and TRBJ2-7, is EPEVTQTPSHQVTQMGQEVILRCVPISNHLYFYWYRQILGQKVEFLVSFYNNEISEKSEIFDDQFSVERPDGSNFTLKIRSTKLEDSAMYFCASSKEGTGVLGQYFGPGTRLTVT.

The J gene is TRBJ2-1, the V gene TRBV2; a possible D gene is TRBD2 (5 bases). V was trimmed by 2 bases and J by 2 bases, leaving 10 bases between them. Germline values: CDR1 SNHLY, CDR2 FYNNEI. The CDR3 spans 15 residues. The chain's CDR3 is CASSESSNPYNEQFF. As DNA, the CDR3 is TGTGCCAGCAGTGAATCTAGCAATCCCTACAATGAGCAGTTCTTC.

V usage is TRBV5-1 and J usage is TRBJ2-1, with D possibly matching TRBD2 (6 bases). The CDR3 runs 15 residues. With 0 bases removed from V and 0 bases from J, the gap between germline ends came to 7 bases. Germline V lookup: CDR1 SGHRS, CDR2 YFSETQ. The CDR3 spells CASSLGGVSYNEQFF. For the CDR3, the DNA is TGCGCCAGCAGCTTGGGCGGGGTCTCCTACAATGAGCAGTTCTTC.

This chain connects TRBV6-1 to TRBJ2-4, with TRBD2 as a possible D gene (6 bases). Germline lookup yields CDR1 MNHNS and CDR2 SASEGT. Trimming cost V 4 bases and J 3 bases, with 19 bases left between them. The CDR3 covers 17 residues. The CDR3 DNA reads as TGTGCCAGCAGTGTTAATCCGGGGGTTCAGGTCAAAAACATTCAGTACTTC. This sequence encodes CASSVNPGVQVKNIQYF.

This clone was seen a single time. The chain carries TRBV6-1 and TRBJ2-7, with unresolved D. This CDR3 comprises 15 residues. CDR1 and CDR2 (germline): MNHNS, SASEGT. Trimming took 2 bases from V and 1 from J, leaving 12 bases between them. The CDR3 protein is CASSEITAGSYEQYF. In DNA, the CDR3 is TGTGCCAGCAGTGAAATAACAGCTGGTTCCTACGAGCAGTACTTC.

The V and J genes are TRBV19 and TRBJ2-3, with D tentatively TRBD2 (5 bases). The CDR3 spans 13 residues. Germline V gene sequence: CDR1 LNHDA, CDR2 SQIVND (reference sequence). V lost 5 bases to trimming and J lost 3 bases, with 9 bases between them. The chain's CDR3 is CASSRLATDTQYF. CDR3 DNA sequence: TGTGCCAGTAGTCGGCTAGCAACAGATACGCAGTATTTT.

Written as DNA, the CDR3 is TGTGCTAGTGGCATGCCAGGGTTTAGACCCGGGGAGCTGTTTTTT. Translated, it gives CASGMPGFRPGELFF. This chain uses TRBV12-5 with TRBJ2-2, with D possibly matching TRBD1 (5 bases). The CDR3 extends over 15 amino acids. Trimming pared 6 bases from V and 6 bases from J, leaving 17 bases between. From germline, CDR1 is LGHNT and CDR2 FRNRAP.

J is TRBJ2-1 and V is TRBV28; 8 bases align to TRBD2. CDR3 length equals 14 residues. Trimming at V came to 5 bases and at J to 0 bases, leaving 0 bases not matched to a gene. Germline CDR1 MDHEN, CDR2 SYDVKM. The CDR3 protein is CASSSGSSYNEQFF. DNA for the CDR3: TGTGCCAGCAGTAGCGGGAGCTCCTACAATGAGCAGTTCTTC. The whole variable domain, remainder taken from reference TRBV28 and TRBJ2-1, is DVKVTQSSRYLVKRTGEKVFLECVQDMDHENMFWYRQDPGLGLRLIYFSYDVKMKEKGDIPEGYSVSREKKERFSLILESASTNQTSMYLCASSSGSSYNEQFFGPGTRLTVL.

This chain connects TRBV29-1 to TRBJ2-7; D gene uncertain. The CDR3 totals 12 residues. V shed 2 bases and J shed 3 bases, with 8 bases lying between them. Per the germline V gene, CDR1 is SQVTM and CDR2 is ANQGSEA. The DNA of the CDR3 is TGCAGCGTTGAAAGATCAGGCTACGAGCAGTACTTC. Its translation: CSVERSGYEQYF.

The V call is TRBV25-1, the J call TRBJ2-7; TRBD1 matches at 9 bases. The CDR3 is 14 amino acids. The germline V gene encodes CDR1 MGHDK and CDR2 SYGVNS. V trimming: 6 bases; J trimming: 3 bases; junction bases outside the gene matches: 6. The chain's CDR3 is CASSLGQGLYEQYF. CDR3 in DNA: TGTGCCAGCAGCCTTGGACAGGGGCTCTACGAGCAGTACTTC.

The chain employs TRBV28 and TRBJ2-3; tentative D call: TRBD1 (6 bases). Between the trimmed V and J ends, which lost 7 bases and 0 bases, there was a span of 14 bases. The germline gives CDR1 MDHEN, CDR2 SYDVKM. This CDR3 is built from 15 residues. The CDR3 sequence is CASIPDRTSTDTQYF. The CDR3 nucleotides read TGTGCCAGCATCCCGGACAGAACTAGCACAGATACGCAGTATTTT.

The chain links TRBV28 to TRBJ2-5; 7 bases agree with TRBD2. Germline CDR1 is MDHEN and CDR2 is SYDVKM. This CDR3 contains 13 residues. The V segment lost 6 bases and the J segment 1 base; nucleotides outside the gene matches: 2. CDR3 amino acids: CASSPGGQETQYF. The CDR3 DNA sequence: TGTGCCAGCAGCCCGGGGGGCCAAGAGACCCAGTACTTC. Full variable domain (missing parts from reference TRBV28 and TRBJ2-5): DVKVTQSSRYLVKRTGEKVFLECVQDMDHENMFWYRQDPGLGLRLIYFSYDVKMKEKGDIPEGYSVSREKKERFSLILESASTNQTSMYLCASSPGGQETQYFGPGTRLLVL.

This chain links TRBV15 with TRBJ1-2; possibly TRBD1 for D (6 bases). The V end was cut by 1 base, the J end by 0 bases, with 6 bases between. Germline CDR1 is LNHNV and CDR2 is YYDKDF (reference sequence). The length of the CDR3 is 14 residues. The CDR3 is CATSRGTANYGYTF. CDR3 sequence (DNA): TGTGCCACCAGCAGAGGGACAGCTAACTATGGCTACACCTTC.

The rearrangement uses TRBV6-1 and TRBJ2-1; D is ambiguous. The CDR3 loop spans 14 amino acids. Germline V CDR1 and CDR2: MNHNS, SASEGT. V shed 5 bases and J shed 0 bases, with 8 bases lying between them. The CDR3 spells CASSPASSYNEQFF. The CDR3 nucleotides read TGTGCCAGCAGTCCAGCGAGCTCCTACAATGAGCAGTTCTTC.

V gene TRBV7-9 combines with J gene TRBJ2-1; 9 positions match TRBD2. V lost 1 base and J lost 7; bases outside the gene matches: 8. This CDR3 is 16 amino acids long. Germline CDR1 reads SEHNR; CDR2 reads FQNEAQ (reference sequence). CDR3 nucleotides: TGTGCCAGCAGCTTAGTGGGCGGGAGGGCCGGAAATGAGCAGTTCTTC. Protein product: CASSLVGGRAGNEQFF. Using reference TRBV7-9 and TRBJ2-1 for the parts outside the CDR3, the full variable domain is DTGVSQNPRHKITKRGQNVTFRCDPISEHNRLYWYRQTLGQGPEFLTYFQNEAQLEKSRLLSDRFSAERPKGSFSTLEIQRTEQGDSAMYLCASSLVGGRAGNEQFFGPGTRLTVL.

The rearrangement links TRBV29-1 to TRBJ2-5; 7 bases map to TRBD1. The J call may be faulty, since TRBJ2-7 better matches the DNA end. CDR1 SQVTM and CDR2 ANQGSEA come from the germline V gene. CDR3 length: 13 amino acids. For the CDR3, the DNA is TGCAGCGCCCAACAGGGGATATACTACGAGCAGTACTTC. Translated: CSAQQGIYYEQYF.

The chain recombines TRBV19 with TRBJ1-5, with a weak D call TRBD1 (6 bases). There are 16 residues in the CDR3. Germline V lookup: CDR1 LNHDA, CDR2 SQIVND (reference sequence). Trimming stripped 7 bases from V and 0 bases from J, with 16 bases between. This CDR3 is CASNNRAGYSNQPQHF. The DNA for the CDR3 is TGTGCCAGTAATAACAGGGCGGGTTATAGCAATCAGCCCCAGCATTTT.

The V and J genes are TRBV29-1 and TRBJ1-1; maybe TRBD1 (5 bases). The length of the CDR3 is 13 residues. V lost 7 bases and J lost 5, with 17 bases in between. Germline V CDR1 and CDR2: SQVTM, ANQGSEA. CDR3 region: CSGGGNGGTEAFF. The DNA of the CDR3 is TGCAGCGGGGGCGGGAACGGTGGGACTGAAGCTTTCTTT.